The text below deals with one T cell receptor beta chain. Its antigen remains unidentified. Base-call qualities are not available, and no considerably larger clone is one nucleotide away. The sample originates from a study of cytomegalovirus exposure and HLA in healthy donors (dated by TCRdb to about 2017). A note on the overall study: An earlier analysis of approximately 600 of the donors reported 250 to 350 Gb of sequence data and more than 90 million unique TCR beta sequences from 150 million to 200 million T cells. An early release covering just under 650 HLA-typed donors comprised about 310 gigabases of sequencing data and around 80 million unique TCR sequences. Because of strong linkage in the cohort, roughly five DR-DQ haplotypes were treated as single units for association and clustering. Of the 300 to 500 genotyped donors, 70% to 90% were placed in the genetic ancestry cluster associated with self-reported Caucasian donors. High-throughput TCR immunosequencing, statistical association of individual TCRs with disease status, and machine learning were combined to predict cytomegalovirus infection status. The number of donors typed differed by locus, with about 629-630 for A, B, C, DRB1 and DQB1, around 500 for DQA1, 600 to 610 for DPA1, and around 450 for DPB1. Using immunosequencing, the study profiled T cell repertoires from about 620 subjects and related those repertoires to cytomegalovirus serostatus. Both class I and class II loci were covered by HLA typing, at four-digit resolution. A separate validation cohort of more than 100 different subjects was used in addition to the roughly 640-subject first cohort. On average, 235,054 unique TCR beta nucleotide sequences were sequenced per donor among more than 350 genotyped donors of the cohort, with roughly 19% of those sequences being non-productive. An earlier analysis of several hundred of the donors applied high-throughput TCR beta sequencing to assess whether each TCR beta V gene segment acted as functional or pseudogenic. Alongside the repertoire data, information on donor age, sex, ethnicity and CMV serostatus was compiled. Genome-wide SNP genotypes for about 65% of the 666 donors were used in a later genetic analysis, which treated that subset as a discovery cohort. The study aimed to test whether cataloging public T cell receptors could reveal signatures of past pathogen exposure. A later analysis re-analyzed previously published TCR beta repertoires from roughly 630 donors and added high-resolution HLA genotyping to study TCR occurrence patterns. Rather than using new phenotypic data, the later analysis identified candidate immune exposures from TCR beta sequences and from how often those sequences occurred across donors. All discovery cohort repertoires had been generated using a single sequencing platform. Broader findings and caveats from the paper: Because some donors lacked HLA typing at each locus, the association tests relied only on the typed subset. Compared with equally common non-associated chains, HLA-associated TCR beta chains in a later analysis were more clonally expanded and had lower generation probabilities. The classifier was reported to diagnose cytomegalovirus status with high specificity and sensitivity in both the original cohort and the validation cohort. A cluster of highly shared sequence variants was judged likely to represent a technical artifact of the sequencing pipeline. Most TCR sequences were seen in very few donors, while some public TCRs were found in many individuals. A later analysis found that most CMV-associated TCR beta chains appeared HLA-restricted, with HLA associations seemingly driven largely by CMV exposure. Because counts were too low, around 17 rarely observed V segments, including chromosome 9 orphons, were left out of the earlier analysis of about 620 of the donors. In vitro tests confirmed that a few of the cytomegalovirus-associated TCR beta chains recognize cytomegalovirus antigens. Correlated functional status among segregating V segments might be attributable to linkage disequilibrium, but an unknown experimental factor could not be ruled out. Presence/absence analyses assumed roughly uniform sequencing depth across donors, an assumption that may not hold. Some IMGT-functional V segments, including TRBV6-2 and TRBV6-3, could not be told apart with the 87-base-pair reads, so those segments were excluded. An earlier analysis of 587 of the donors showed that most TCR beta V segments appeared in productive rearrangements either about 87% or about 30% of the time, which broadly matched IMGT annotations. A later genetic analysis associated a missense DCLRE1C variant with V-gene and J-gene trimming of TCR beta chains, and an independent cohort replicated the association. A further reported finding was that TCR beta sequences accurately predicted the HLA-A and HLA-B alleles for most subjects in the first cohort. The authors suggested that the approach could potentially be extended to other disease states and immunological phenotypes. In a later analysis, 15,000 to 20,000 TCR beta sequences were associated with specific HLA alleles at a false discovery rate of 0.05. When HLA alleles, especially DR and DQ, strongly co-occurred, TCR associations were difficult to assign to individual alleles. A later analysis reported that several top co-occurrence clusters appeared linked to parvovirus B19, influenza, CMV and Epstein-Barr virus. A later analysis found that TCR association rates varied across HLA loci, with DRB1 alleles showing the most associated TCRs and HLA-C alleles the fewest. This cohort had only TCR beta chains sequenced, and the lack of alpha or paired-chain data limited which features could be detected. The study listed approximately 150 TCR beta chains as associated with cytomegalovirus. Immune exposure information for the cohort was limited to CMV serostatus. Compared with the roughly 700-donor mean, donors in an Asian-associated ancestry cluster had fewer N-insertions in productive TCRs, according to a later genetic analysis.

Libraries were built with the immunoSEQ multiplex PCR assay. For the multiplex PCR, a mixture combining 60 forward primers for TCR Vbeta segments and 13 reverse primers for TCR Jbeta segments was used. A multiplex PCR assay on genomic DNA amplified the CDR3 region of rearranged TCR beta genes. On the Illumina HiSeq System, the amplified TCR beta libraries were sequenced as 87-base-pair reads. On the authors' methods: A later analysis tallied approximately 87 million unique TCR beta chains across the 660 or so repertoires, and around 10 million of those chains were shared by two or more donors. A nearest-neighbor algorithm error-corrected the raw reads and collapsed the reads into unique sequences, merging closely related sequences to remove PCR and sequencing errors. V, D and J gene segments were assigned by aligning CDR3 sequences to IMGT reference sequences. For a sequence to be retained, at least a six-nucleotide match to both a V gene segment and a J gene segment was required. A rearrangement was called productive if the CDR3 had no stop codons and remained in frame with V and J, and every other rearrangement was called non-productive. Following IMGT convention, CDR3 was defined as the stretch from the second conserved V-encoded cysteine to the conserved J-encoded phenylalanine. The earlier analysis of about 590 of the donors excluded sequences that lacked an unambiguous match to a single V gene segment. In an earlier analysis of 587 of the donors, V segments were called functional above 56.7% productive rearrangements and were called segregating when the between-donor standard deviation exceeded 5%. To diagnose cytomegalovirus status from the catalog of TCR beta chain sequences, a statistical classification framework was built. In a later analysis, TCR nucleotide sequences were compared against IMGT/GENE-DB human TR gene sequences so that V and J genes could be assigned. The TCRdist pipeline was used in a later analysis to assign CDR3 sequences and most-parsimonious VDJ recombination scenarios. A later analysis defined each TCR beta chain by its CDR3 amino acid sequence plus V-gene family, and excluded reads lacking a unique V-gene family. As a way to deal with suspected cross-contamination and a sequencing artifact, a later analysis dropped hundreds of nucleotide sequences that were highly shared and had low generation probability. In a later analysis, a clonal expansion index for each public chain was calculated from normalized within-repertoire ranks of inferred template counts. A later analysis computed generation probabilities with a VDJ recombination model fitted to out-of-frame rearrangements, and checked the results against IGoR. In a later analysis, hypergeometric tests were used to score TCR-TCR, TCR-HLA and TCR-CMV co-occurrence, with a repertoire-size bias correction applied to TCR pairs. A later analysis estimated false discovery rates by permuting HLA or CMV assignments 20 times. In a later analysis, co-occurring TCRs were grouped using DBSCAN, with TCRdist sequence similarity added in when clustering inside HLA-allele-positive subsets. Repertoires with fewer than 30,000 or more than 120,000 public chains were left out of co-occurrence clustering, as were about 5 repertoires with anomalous nucleotide sharing. TCRdb obtained this table from immuneACCESS and retained in-frame rearrangements with V and J assigned. These tables miss some clones; where compared with another copy, unresolved V genes account for less than half of the shortfall, and the remainder is unexplained. The D gene and trimming were derived from the DNA, and the V and J assignments and clone size from that table. The sample has roughly 150,000 clones on record, around four fifths of them singletons. Jointly, the top ten make up more than 2% of the sample.

CDR3 length: 15 amino acids, cysteine to phenylalanine. Only the CDR3 part of the read is kept: 45 bases, read in frame from the first base. CDR1 and CDR2 are drawn from the germline V gene (reference sequence): MNHEY, SMNVEV. The germline ends are 11 bases apart after V is trimmed by 3 bases and J by 2 bases. The cohort was made up of about 610 healthy bone marrow donors. At the time of sampling, every cohort member was nominally healthy, though immune exposures that went unrecorded were likely present. The donor tested CMV seronegative and was one of the 352 seronegative cohort members. Every donor gave a peripheral blood sample, and the peripheral blood mononuclear cells from that sample were used for TCR beta sequencing. The Qiagen DNeasy Blood Extraction Kit was used to extract genomic DNA from the blood cell samples.

Sequencing was done on a sample of PBMCs. This TCR was recovered from a boy aged 2-15 years in good health and CMV-seronegative. The chain is encoded by TRBV27 joined to TRBJ1-3, and perhaps TRBD1 as D gene, on 5 matching bases. This receptor has the CDR3 CASSFADNPGNTIYF. In nucleotide form, the sequence is TGTGCCAGCAGTTTTGCGGACAACCCTGGAAACACCATATATTTT.